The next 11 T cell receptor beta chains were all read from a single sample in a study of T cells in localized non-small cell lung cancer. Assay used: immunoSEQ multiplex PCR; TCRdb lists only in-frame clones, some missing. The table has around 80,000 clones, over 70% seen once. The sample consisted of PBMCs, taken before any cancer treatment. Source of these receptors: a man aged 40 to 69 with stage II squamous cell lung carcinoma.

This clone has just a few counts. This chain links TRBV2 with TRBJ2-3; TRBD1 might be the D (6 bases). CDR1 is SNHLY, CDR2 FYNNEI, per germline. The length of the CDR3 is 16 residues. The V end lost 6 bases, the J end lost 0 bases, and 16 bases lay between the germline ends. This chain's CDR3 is CASSLDSPSSTDTQYF. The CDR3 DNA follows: TGTGCCAGCAGCTTGGACAGTCCCTCTAGCACAGATACGCAGTATTTT.

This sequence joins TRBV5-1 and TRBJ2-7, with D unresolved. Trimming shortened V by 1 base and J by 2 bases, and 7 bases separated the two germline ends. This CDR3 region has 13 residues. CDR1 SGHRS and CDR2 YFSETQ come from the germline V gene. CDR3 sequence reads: CASSLTVTYEQYF. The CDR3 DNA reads TGCGCCAGCAGCTTGACAGTCACCTACGAGCAGTACTTC.

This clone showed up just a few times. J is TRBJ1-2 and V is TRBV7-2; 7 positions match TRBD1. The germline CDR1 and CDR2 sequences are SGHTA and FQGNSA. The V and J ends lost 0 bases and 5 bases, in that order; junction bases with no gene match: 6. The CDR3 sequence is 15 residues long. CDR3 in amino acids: CASSLADGTEYGYTF. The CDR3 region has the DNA TGTGCCAGCAGCTTAGCGGATGGGACAGAATATGGCTACACCTTC.

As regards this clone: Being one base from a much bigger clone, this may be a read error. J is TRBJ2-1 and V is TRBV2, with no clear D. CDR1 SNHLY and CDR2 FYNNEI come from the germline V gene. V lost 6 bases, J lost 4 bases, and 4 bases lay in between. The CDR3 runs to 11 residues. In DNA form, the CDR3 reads TGTGCCAGCAGGGGATACAATGAGCAGTTCTTC. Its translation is CASRGYNEQFF.

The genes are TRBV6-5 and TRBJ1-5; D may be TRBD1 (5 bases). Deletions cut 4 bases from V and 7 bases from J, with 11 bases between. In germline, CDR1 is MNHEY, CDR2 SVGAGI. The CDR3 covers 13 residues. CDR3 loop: CASSSTAWQPQHF. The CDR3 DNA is TGTGCCAGCAGTTCGACAGCGTGGCAGCCCCAGCATTTT.

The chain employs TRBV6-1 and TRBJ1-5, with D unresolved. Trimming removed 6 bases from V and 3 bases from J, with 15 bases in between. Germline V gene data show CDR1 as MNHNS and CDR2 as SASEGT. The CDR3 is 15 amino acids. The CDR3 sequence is CASRNEGKVNQPQHF. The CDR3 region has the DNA TGTGCCAGCAGAAATGAAGGGAAAGTCAATCAGCCCCAGCATTTT.

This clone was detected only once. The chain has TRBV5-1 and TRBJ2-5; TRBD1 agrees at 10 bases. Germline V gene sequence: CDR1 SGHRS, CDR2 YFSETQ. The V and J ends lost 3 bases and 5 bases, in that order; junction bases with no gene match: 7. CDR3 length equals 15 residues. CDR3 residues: CASSSGTGVRETQYF. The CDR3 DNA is TGCGCCAGCAGCTCGGGGACAGGGGTTCGGGAGACCCAGTACTTC.

The CDR3 DNA is TGTGCCAGCAGCCAAGAAGCGTTCAACTACAATGAGCAGTTCTTC. Its translation is CASSQEAFNYNEQFF. This chain links TRBV4-2 with TRBJ2-1; unclear D gene. The germline CDR1 and CDR2 sequences are LGHNA and YNFKEQ. The CDR3 totals 15 residues. V was pared by 0 bases and J by 3 bases, with 9 bases between.

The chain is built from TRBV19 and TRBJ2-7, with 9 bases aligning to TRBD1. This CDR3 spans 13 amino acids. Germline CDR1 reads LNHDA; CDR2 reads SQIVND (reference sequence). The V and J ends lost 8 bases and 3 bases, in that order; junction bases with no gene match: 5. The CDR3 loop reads CASSRTGDYEQYF. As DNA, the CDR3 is TGTGCCAGTTCCAGGACAGGGGACTACGAGCAGTACTTC. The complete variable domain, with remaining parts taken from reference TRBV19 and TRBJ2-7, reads DGGITQSPKYLFRKEGQNVTLSCEQNLNHDAMYWYRQDPGQGLRLIYYSQIVNDFQKGDIAEGYSVSREKKESFPLTVTSAQKNPTAFYLCASSRTGDYEQYFGPGTRLTVT.

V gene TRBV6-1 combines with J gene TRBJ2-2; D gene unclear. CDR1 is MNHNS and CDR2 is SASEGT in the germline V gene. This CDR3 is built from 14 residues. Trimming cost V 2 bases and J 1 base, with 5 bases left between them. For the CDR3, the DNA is TGTGCCAGCAGTGAAATCATGAACACCGGGGAGCTGTTTTTT. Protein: CASSEIMNTGELFF.

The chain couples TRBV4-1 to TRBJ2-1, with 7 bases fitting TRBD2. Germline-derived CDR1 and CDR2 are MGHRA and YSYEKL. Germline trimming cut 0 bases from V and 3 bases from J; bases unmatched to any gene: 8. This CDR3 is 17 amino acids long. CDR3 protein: CASSQDRISGRYNEQFF. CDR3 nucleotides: TGCGCCAGCAGCCAAGATCGGATTAGCGGGCGCTACAATGAGCAGTTCTTC.